This T cell receptor beta chain appears in the sequencing data of a study of shared clonotypes between healthy human individuals (TCRdb year 2020). About the study as a whole: Two women and a few men aged 18 to 49 years were included in the cohort. Different laboratories and diverse techniques were used to prepare libraries and sequence TCR repertoires, to increase sequencing depth and limit assay-specific biases. Between about 0.9 and 10 billion PBMCs per donor were obtained by leukapheresis. To estimate repertoire size and how much clonotypes are shared between individuals, the study performed deep sequencing of blood TCR repertoires from about five healthy adults. Per donor, three plates each were used for CD4 naive and CD4 memory, two for CD8 naive, and one for CD8 memory.

CD8 naive samples consisted of CD45RO-negative cells that were positively selected for CCR7, yielding a CD45RA+CCR7+ population without TemRA cells. Healthy HIV-negative adults with no recently reported acute infections or vaccinations were included as donors. All donors were Caucasian adults living in Nashville, Tennessee, USA. Blood was obtained by leukapheresis, after which PBMCs were separated by Ficoll-Histopaque density gradient centrifugation and cryopreserved in liquid nitrogen vapor phase. Analytical flow cytometry was used to check the purity and quantity of each magnetically sorted T cell population. Each sorted fraction had its genomic DNA isolated and then quantified by UV absorbance on a Nanodrop 2000c. Notes on this clone: Its antigen specificity is not known. It has no much larger one-base neighbor in the sample; base qualities were not kept.

Relative to germline, V is 2 bases shorter and J is 3 bases shorter, with 7 bases between their ends. Based on the germline V gene (reference sequence), the CDR1 and CDR2 sequences are LNHDA and SQIVND. The CDR3 numbers 13 residues from cysteine through phenylalanine. Only the CDR3 part of the read is kept: 39 bases, read in frame from the first base. TCR CDR3 regions were amplified from genomic DNA by multiplex PCR using the deep immunoSEQ assay. Extracted genomic DNA from each cell subset was distributed evenly across all wells of several immunoSEQ 96-well plates, and each plate was treated as a replicate. For sorted subsets, approximately 0.2 ug of genomic DNA, equivalent to roughly 30,000 T cell genomes, went into each replicate PCR. The purified libraries were quantified using a Qubit 3.0 fluorometer, sized with a Bioanalyzer 2100, and then quantified again using the KAPA Library Quantification kit. A separate single-read 150-cycle Illumina NextSeq 550 flow cell was used to sequence each immunoSEQ 96-well plate. The authors' analysis ran thus. The immunoSEQ output contained only junctional sequences without quality scores, so filtering could not match that applied to full-length reads. To assign V/J genes and CDR3, sequences were annotated against IMGT germline references using PyIR, a Python wrapper for IgBLAST v1.9. Reads with weak V/J assignments (E-value above 1e-6), missing CDR3, stop codons, out-of-frame junctions, or ambiguous translated residues were removed. A V3J clonotype was defined by an identical inferred V gene, J gene, and CDR3 amino acid sequence. Percentage overlap between repertoires was computed as shared unique clonotypes divided by the size of the smaller repertoire. RTK rarefaction, the Chao1 estimator, and Recon v2.1 estimates of unobserved clonotypes were used to assess repertoire richness. For all TCRbeta clonotypes obtained by the gDNA method from a few donors, generation probabilities were computed with OLGA. TCRdb limited this immuneACCESS table to in-frame rearrangements with V and J called. A share of clones is missing; checked studies link under half to unresolved V genes, and the rest is unexplained. V, J and clone size are those of that table, while D and trimming were read from the DNA. Counted in this sample were more than 2 million clones; 80% to 95% of them appeared once. The top ten hold about 1.7% of the sample.

The full study reports these points: Sampling was restricted to blood, and TCR repertoires in tissue are likely to differ from TCR repertoires in blood. Clonotypes shared by all four sorted-subset donors showed higher generation probabilities than non-shared clonotypes. Pairwise subsampling led to the expectation that sequencing depth would affect the degree of clonotype sharing among donors. Naive subsets generally had larger estimated clonotype richness than memory subsets. Even with the large sequencing depth, rarefaction of the sorted-subset datasets indicated that sequencing was incomplete. When four donors were compared, the shared fraction of clonotypes was about 5% for naive CD4, around 3.5% for naive CD8, 2.3% for memory CD4, and 0.35% to 0.4% for memory CD8. Because the study included only a small number of donors, the genetic and exposure-history diversity represented was limited.

Source material: naive CD8+ T cells from PBMCs. Taken with the paper, the label for cell subset or site translates to: CD45RA+CCR7+. This receptor was taken from a man in his late teens or twenties in good health. Some clones in this sample may be carry-over from other donors' samples. Recombination linked TRBV19 to TRBJ2-5, with TRBD1 as a weak D call on 5 bases. The DNA sequence follows: TGTGCCAGTAGTATACGGACAAAAGAGACCCAGTACTTC. This codes for CASSIRTKETQYF. Outside the CDR3, residues come from the reference TRBV19 and TRBJ2-5 proteins, so the full variable domain is: DGGITQSPKYLFRKEGQNVTLSCEQNLNHDAMYWYRQDPGQGLRLIYYSQIVNDFQKGDIAEGYSVSREKKESFPLTVTSAQKNPTAFYLCASSIRTKETQYFGPGTRLLVL.